The 24 T cell receptor beta chains below come from one sample, sequenced in a study of cytomegalovirus exposure and HLA in healthy donors. 60 Vbeta and 13 Jbeta primers were used in PCR. Assay: immunoSEQ multiplex PCR; the TCRdb copy retains only in-frame clones and omits some. Seen here are roughly 130,000 clones, roughly four fifths observed once, and the top ten hold almost 6%. Source material: PBMCs. These receptors were obtained from a woman in her thirties or forties in good health and CMV-seropositive.

The chain recombines TRBV5-4 with TRBJ2-1, with 13 bases aligning to TRBD2. Losses at the gene ends were 3 bases for V and 0 bases for J; bases not matched to a gene: 9. The CDR3 loop spans 19 amino acids. Germline V CDR1 and CDR2: SGHNT, YYREEE (reference sequence). The CDR3 reads CASSSRTSGGPFSYNEQFF. The CDR3 DNA follows: TGTGCCAGCAGCTCGAGGACTAGCGGGGGACCCTTCTCCTACAATGAGCAGTTCTTC. The whole variable domain, remainder taken from reference TRBV5-4 and TRBJ2-1, is ETGVTQSPTHLIKTRGQQVTLRCSSQSGHNTVSWYQQALGQGPQFIFQYYREEENGRGNFPPRFSGLQFPNYSSELNVNALELDDSALYLCASSSRTSGGPFSYNEQFFGPGTRLTVL.

The gene calls are TRBV29-1 and TRBJ1-2; the D gene is possibly TRBD1 (5 bases). V was shortened by 6 bases and J by 4 bases, with 9 bases between the two germline ends. The CDR3 is 11 residues long. Germline assignment: CDR1 SQVTM and CDR2 ANQGSEA. CDR3 DNA: TGCAGCGTCGTTGACAGCTATGGCTACACCTTC. Amino acid sequence: CSVVDSYGYTF.

This chain uses TRBV27 with TRBJ1-5, with a weak D call TRBD1 (6 bases). The CDR3 spans 14 residues. Trimming removed 4 bases at V and 7 bases at J, with 14 bases between. The germline V gene has CDR1 MNHEY and CDR2 SMNVEV (reference sequence). CDR3 in DNA: TGTGCCAGCAGTTATACACAGGGATGGCAGCCCCAGCATTTT. Its protein product is CASSYTQGWQPQHF.

CDR3 sequence reads: CASSTGTGVEKLFF. The CDR3 bases are TGCGCCAGCAGCACCGGGACAGGGGTCGAAAAACTGTTTTTT. The V call is TRBV5-1, the J call TRBJ1-4; TRBD1 matches at 10 bases. V lost 4 bases, J lost 8 bases, and 5 bases stayed unmatched. The CDR3 runs to 14 residues. Germline loops: CDR1 SGHRS, CDR2 YFSETQ. Looking up the rest from reference TRBV5-1 and TRBJ1-4 gives the full variable domain: KAGVTQTPRYLIKTRGQQVTLSCSPISGHRSVSWYQQTPGQGLQFLFEYFSETQRNKGNFPGRFSGRQFSNSRSEMNVSTLELGDSALYLCASSTGTGVEKLFFGSGTQLSVL.

The chain is built from TRBV27 and TRBJ1-4; 8 bases align to TRBD1. V shed 6 bases and J 2 bases; nucleotides not matched to a gene: 8. Germline V gives CDR1 MNHEY, CDR2 SMNVEV (reference sequence). The CDR3 spans 16 residues. In nucleotides, the CDR3 is TGTGCCAGCAGCCTCGCCCAGGGGGCGACTAATGAAAAACTGTTTTTT. Translated: CASSLAQGATNEKLFF. Filled out from reference TRBV27 and TRBJ1-4, the complete variable domain reads EAQVTQNPRYLITVTGKKLTVTCSQNMNHEYMSWYRQDPGLGLRQIYYSMNVEVTDKGDVPEGYKVSRKEKRNFPLILESPSPNQTSLYFCASSLAQGATNEKLFFGSGTQLSVL.

The V and J genes are TRBV21-1 and TRBJ2-7; TRBD2 reflects the table's D call only, with no check against the DNA. TRBV21-1 represents a pseudogene. CDR3 length: 15 amino acids. CDR3 sequence (DNA): TGTGCCAGCATATCCGCAAGTCGGGGGAAGAACGAGCAGTACTTC. Its protein product is CASISASRGKNEQYF.

The gene calls are TRBV7-9 and TRBJ2-7; 10 bases align to TRBD2. V trimming: 5 bases; J trimming: 3 bases; junction bases outside the gene matches: 7. The germline V gene has CDR1 SEHNR and CDR2 FQNEAQ (reference sequence). This CDR3 spans 15 amino acids. The DNA of the CDR3 is TGTGCCAGCAGCCTTACCGGGACTAGCGTCTACGAGCAGTACTTC. Amino acids: CASSLTGTSVYEQYF.

The chain couples TRBV6-5 to TRBJ2-3; a weak D match, TRBD2 (5 bases). This CDR3 is 12 amino acids long. V was pared by 6 bases and J by 6 bases, with 10 bases between. CDR1 and CDR2 (germline): MNHEY, SVGAGI. The CDR3 DNA reads as TGTGCCAGCAGCTCTTCGGGGGATACGCAGTATTTT. As protein: CASSSSGDTQYF.

As regards this clone: A junction end diverges from the germline sequence, so it may reflect a read error. The chain combines TRBV29-1 with TRBJ1-3; 7 bases agree with TRBD1. Per the germline V gene, CDR1 is SQVTM and CDR2 is ANQGSEA. CDR3 size: 16 residues. The CDR3 nucleotides are TGCAGCGTATACGGACGGACAGGTTACTCTGGAGACACCATATATTTT. Its translation is CSVYGRTGYSGDTIYF. The full variable domain, in which reference TRBV29-1 and TRBJ1-3 provide the parts outside the CDR3, is SAVISQKPSRDICQRGTSLTIQCQVDSQVTMMFWYRQQPGQSLTLIATANQGSEATYESGFVIDKFPISRPNLTFSTLTVSNMSPEDSSIYLCSVYGRTGYSGDTIYFGEGSWLTVV.

A few counts support this clone. This chain uses TRBV19 with TRBJ1-6; TRBD1 matches at 9 bases. The CDR3 sequence is 14 residues long. The V gene's germline CDR1 is LNHDA and CDR2 SQIVND (reference sequence). With 9 bases clipped from V and 4 bases from J, the junction kept 4 bases outside the gene matches. The CDR3 region is CASGQGLYNSPLHF. CDR3 coding DNA: TGTGCCAGCGGACAGGGGTTATATAATTCACCCCTCCACTTT.

The chain carries TRBV11-2 and TRBJ2-5, with D tentatively TRBD2 (7 bases). CDR3 size: 15 residues. The ends were cut back, 5 bases at V and 5 bases at J, with 18 bases in the middle. Per germline, CDR1 SGHAT and CDR2 FQNNGV. CDR3 loop: CASSTRTRGWETQYF. In nucleotides, the CDR3 is TGTGCCAGCAGCACCCGGACTAGGGGGTGGGAGACCCAGTACTTC.

The rearrangement links TRBV14 to TRBJ1-1, with D possibly TRBD1 on 6 matching bases. The V gene lost 5 bases and the J gene lost 10 bases, with 29 bases spanning the gap. Germline V CDR1 and CDR2: SGHDN, FVKESK. This CDR3 region has 17 residues. Here the CDR3 DNA reads TGTGCCAGCAGCTCTACGACCAGGACAGCAGGAGTTTCTGGAGCTTTCTTT. Protein sequence: CASSSTTRTAGVSGAFF.

V is TRBV28 and J is TRBJ1-1, with D perhaps TRBD1 (5 bases). CDR3 size: 12 residues. Germline V gene sequence: CDR1 MDHEN, CDR2 SYDVKM. V shed 2 bases and J shed 7 bases, with 8 bases lying between them. The CDR3 region has the DNA TGTGCCAGCAGTTTAGGGGGGAGTGAAGCTTTCTTT. It yields the protein CASSLGGSEAFF.

The rearrangement links TRBV5-1 to TRBJ1-5; the D gene is possibly TRBD1 (5 bases). This CDR3 has 13 residues. Germline CDR1 reads SGHRS; CDR2 reads YFSETQ. Deletions cut 3 bases from V and 6 bases from J, with 10 bases between. CDR3 in amino acids: CASSSAGGQPQHF. For the CDR3, the DNA is TGCGCCAGCAGCTCGGCGGGGGGTCAGCCCCAGCATTTT.

J is TRBJ1-2 and V is TRBV30, with a tentative D call TRBD1 (6 bases). This CDR3 comprises 15 residues. V lost 2 bases and J lost 4, with 17 bases in between. Germline CDR1 and CDR2: GTSNPN and SVGIG (reference sequence). CDR3: CAWSSSWTDPYGYTF. In DNA, the CDR3 is TGTGCCTGGAGTTCAAGTTGGACAGACCCCTATGGCTACACCTTC.

The chain uses TRBV5-4 and TRBJ2-7; 9 bases line up with TRBD1. The CDR3 has 17 residues. Trimming at V came to 3 bases and at J to 2 bases, leaving 12 bases not matched to a gene. Germline V CDR1 and CDR2: SGHNT, YYREEE (reference sequence). The CDR3 region has the DNA TGTGCCAGCAGCTCTGGACAAAGGACAGGGGCCCCCTACGAGCAGTACTTC. Translating it yields CASSSGQRTGAPYEQYF.

This chain joins TRBV28 and TRBJ2-3; D ambiguous. This CDR3 spans 16 amino acids. The V end was cut by 5 bases, the J end by 1 base, with 16 bases between. Germline loops: CDR1 MDHEN, CDR2 SYDVKM. CDR3 amino acids: CASSPSGRGGTDTQYF. DNA of the CDR3: TGTGCCAGCAGTCCTTCCGGCCGCGGAGGCACAGATACGCAGTATTTT.

The CDR3 loop reads CSVDRSGDGYTF. CDR3 nucleotides: TGCAGCGTTGACAGGTCAGGGGACGGCTACACCTTC. The J gene is TRBJ1-2, the V gene TRBV29-1; the D gene is possibly TRBD1 (6 bases). With 3 bases removed from V and 8 bases from J, the gap between germline ends came to 13 bases. The CDR3 runs 12 residues. Germline CDR1 is SQVTM and CDR2 is ANQGSEA.

This rearrangement joins TRBV9 to TRBJ2-2; tentatively, D is TRBD2 (5 bases). Looked up from germline, CDR1 is SGDLS and CDR2 is YYNGEE. This CDR3 is 15 amino acids long. V lost 5 bases and J 6 bases, leaving 17 bases between the germline ends. The CDR3, as DNA: TGTGCCAGCAGTCAGATCTCGGGAAGCTCCGGGGAGCTGTTTTTT. Its protein product is CASSQISGSSGELFF.

The rearrangement links TRBV28 to TRBJ2-1; 8 nucleotides agree with TRBD2. The germline gives CDR1 MDHEN, CDR2 SYDVKM. The CDR3 runs 12 residues. Germline trimming cut 8 bases from V and 14 bases from J; bases unmatched to any gene: 11. The CDR3 coding sequence is TGTGCCAGCGCGAGCGGGAGAAAGGTTGAGTTCTTC. This translates into CASASGRKVEFF.

This sequence joins TRBV19 and TRBJ2-1, with TRBD1 matching 7 bases. CDR1 is LNHDA and CDR2 is SQIVND in the germline V gene (reference sequence). V trimming: 7 bases; J trimming: 4 bases; junction bases outside the gene matches: 13. This CDR3 comprises 16 residues. DNA for the CDR3: TGTGCCAGTAAAGAGTGGGAGACAGGGAAATACAATGAGCAGTTCTTC. This sequence encodes CASKEWETGKYNEQFF.

This clone appeared a few times. The gene calls are TRBV6-5 and TRBJ2-4; no definite D call. CDR1 is MNHEY, CDR2 SVGAGI, per germline. V dropped 6 bases and J dropped 8 bases, with 14 bases sitting between them. The CDR3 totals 13 residues. CDR3 sequence reads: CASRAATSDIQYF. The CDR3 bases are TGTGCCAGCAGGGCAGCGACTTCTGACATTCAGTACTTC.

The chain is built from TRBV13 and TRBJ2-7; TRBD2 matches at 10 bases. The ends lost 4 bases at V and 1 base at J; junction bases unmatched: 4. The CDR3 is 15 residues long. The germline V gene encodes CDR1 PRHDT and CDR2 FYEKMQ (reference sequence). In nucleotides, the CDR3 is TGTGCCAGCAGCTCGGGACTAGCGCCTTCCTACGAGCAGTACTTC. This translates into CASSSGLAPSYEQYF.

V gene TRBV6-5 combines with J gene TRBJ1-5; 8 bases line up with TRBD1. After removal of 6 bases from V and 3 bases from J, the junction contained 4 bases not matched to a gene. From germline, CDR1 is MNHEY and CDR2 SVGAGI. The CDR3 is 14 residues long. The CDR3 region is CASRGQVNNQPQHF. As DNA, the CDR3 is TGTGCCAGCAGGGGACAGGTGAACAATCAGCCCCAGCATTTT.